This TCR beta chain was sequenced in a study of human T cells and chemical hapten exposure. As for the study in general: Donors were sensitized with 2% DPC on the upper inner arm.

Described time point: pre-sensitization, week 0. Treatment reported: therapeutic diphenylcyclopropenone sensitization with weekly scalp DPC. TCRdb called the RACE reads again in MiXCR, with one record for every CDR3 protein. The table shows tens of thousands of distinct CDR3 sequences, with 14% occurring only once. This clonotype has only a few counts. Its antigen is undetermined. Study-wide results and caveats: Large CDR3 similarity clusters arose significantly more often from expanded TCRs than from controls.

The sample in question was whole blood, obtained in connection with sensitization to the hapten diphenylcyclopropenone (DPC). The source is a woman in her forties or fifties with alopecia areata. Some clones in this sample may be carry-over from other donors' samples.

The CDR3 bases are TGTGCCCACAGTAGGGGGCGCGGTGCCTACGAGCAGTACTTC. It codes for CAHSRGRGAYEQYF. The chain has TRBV6-1 and TRBJ2-7, with 7 nucleotides matching TRBD1. With V trimmed by 11 bases and J by 2 bases, 12 bases remained unmatched. CDR1 and CDR2 (germline): MNHNS, SASEGT. This CDR3 comprises 14 residues.